One and the same sample provided the 21 T cell receptor beta chains below, sequenced in a study of blood T cell repertoires in COVID-19. Repertoires were generated with immunoSEQ multiplex PCR, while TCRdb's copy carries only in-frame clones and drops some. The repertoire holds 110,000 or so clones, with around 80% as singletons. The sample consisted of peripheral blood. All receptors derive from a woman aged 80 or older with acute or convalescent COVID-19.

The chain uses TRBV5-1 and TRBJ1-1; TRBD1 matches at 9 bases. Trimming removed 4 bases from V and 0 bases from J; junction bases left unmatched: 7. The germline gives CDR1 SGHRS, CDR2 YFSETQ. The CDR3 is 16 amino acids. The DNA for the CDR3 is TGCGCCAGCAGCCAATCTGGACAGGGGTTGAACACTGAAGCTTTCTTT. As protein: CASSQSGQGLNTEAFF. The variable domain in full, with the rest retrieved from reference TRBV5-1 and TRBJ1-1, is KAGVTQTPRYLIKTRGQQVTLSCSPISGHRSVSWYQQTPGQGLQFLFEYFSETQRNKGNFPGRFSGRQFSNSRSEMNVSTLELGDSALYLCASSQSGQGLNTEAFFGQGTRLTVV.

Ten or more counts support this clone. The CDR3 is CATSDQRESLDTQYF. The CDR3 DNA reads TGTGCCACCAGTGATCAACGGGAGAGTCTCGATACGCAGTATTTT. V and J are TRBV24-1 and TRBJ2-3; TRBD2 is a possible D gene (6 bases). The V and J ends lost 3 bases and 6 bases respectively, with 15 bases between them. Germline V gene sequence: CDR1 KGHDR, CDR2 SFDVKD. CDR3 size: 15 residues.

V and J are TRBV19 and TRBJ2-3, with D perhaps matching TRBD2 (5 bases). Trimming took 6 bases from V and 0 from J, leaving 16 bases between them. Germline assignment: CDR1 LNHDA and CDR2 SQIVND (reference sequence). This CDR3 is built from 16 residues. CDR3 region: CASSPLYGVSTDTQYF. In DNA form, the CDR3 reads TGTGCCAGTAGCCCCCTTTACGGGGTAAGCACAGATACGCAGTATTTT.

The chain combines TRBV29-1 with TRBJ2-3; D gene ambiguous. Trimming pared 3 bases from V and 0 bases from J, leaving 4 bases between. This CDR3 is 12 amino acids long. CDR1 SQVTM and CDR2 ANQGSEA come from the germline V gene. CDR3 protein: CSVDSSTDTQYF. The CDR3 bases are TGCAGCGTTGACAGTAGCACAGATACGCAGTATTTT.

This clone has only a few counts. The chain has TRBV5-4 and TRBJ2-3, with D possibly TRBD2 on 5 matching bases. CDR3 length equals 15 residues. Germline-derived CDR1 and CDR2 are SGHNT and YYREEE (reference sequence). V lost 2 bases and J lost 2, with 12 bases in between. The CDR3 DNA reads as TGTGCCAGCAGCTTACGGGTGGGAGCCACAGATACGCAGTATTTT. Protein product: CASSLRVGATDTQYF.

The genes are TRBV29-1 and TRBJ2-5; 7 nucleotides line up with TRBD1. V lost 5 bases to trimming and J lost 2 bases; unmatched junction nucleotides: 2. Germline-derived CDR1 and CDR2 are SQVTM and ANQGSEA. The CDR3 totals 12 residues. The CDR3 reads CSVRTGQETQYF. The CDR3 DNA reads TGCAGCGTTCGGACAGGACAAGAGACCCAGTACTTC.

This clone was observed a handful of times. The V call is TRBV28, the J call TRBJ1-1, with TRBD1 identical over 9 bases. The CDR3 covers 16 residues. J was trimmed by 2 bases and V by 5 bases; bases with no gene match: 9. Germline lookup yields CDR1 MDHEN and CDR2 SYDVKM. The CDR3 loop reads CASSPGTGILNTEAFF. CDR3 in DNA: TGTGCCAGCAGTCCGGGGACAGGGATCTTAAACACTGAAGCTTTCTTT.

The sample holds a few counts of this clone. The J gene is TRBJ2-7, the V gene TRBV29-1; 11 nucleotides align to TRBD1. J gave up 5 bases and V 6 bases, and 12 bases lay outside the gene matches. The germline V gene encodes CDR1 SQVTM and CDR2 ANQGSEA. There are 15 residues in the CDR3. CDR3 amino acids: CSVVTGTGGWDEQYF. In DNA form, the CDR3 reads TGCAGCGTGGTTACCGGGACAGGGGGTTGGGACGAGCAGTACTTC.

The chain uses TRBV28 and TRBJ2-3, with D possibly TRBD2 on 6 matching bases. CDR1 and CDR2 (germline): MDHEN, SYDVKM. V lost 6 bases to trimming and J lost 1 base, with 14 bases between them. The CDR3 runs 15 residues. CDR3 DNA sequence: TGTGCCAGCAGCCAGTGGAGGGCCCGCACAGATACGCAGTATTTT. Protein sequence: CASSQWRARTDTQYF.

CDR3: CASSPGTSGRAQYF. In DNA, the CDR3 is TGTGCCAGCAGCCCCGGGACTAGCGGGAGGGCGCAGTATTTT. The gene calls are TRBV7-2 and TRBJ2-3, with 16 nucleotides matching TRBD2. This CDR3 contains 14 residues. The germline CDR1 and CDR2 sequences are SGHTA and FQGNSA. J gave up 10 bases and V 5 bases, and 3 bases lay outside the gene matches.

This rearrangement joins TRBV20-1 to TRBJ1-1; D uncertain. This CDR3 contains 11 residues. Germline values: CDR1 DFQATT, CDR2 SNEGSKA (reference sequence). Trimming took 6 bases from V and 7 from J, leaving 12 bases between them. The chain's CDR3 is CSAHQQSEAFF. CDR3 DNA sequence: TGCAGTGCCCATCAACAGAGTGAAGCTTTCTTT.

The chain employs TRBV18 and TRBJ2-5; D is unresolved. The CDR3 runs 13 residues. Germline V gives CDR1 KGHSH, CDR2 LQKENI. Trimming stripped 3 bases from V and 3 bases from J, with 8 bases between. The CDR3 nucleotides read TGTGCCAGCTCACCCGACACGAAAGAGACCCAGTACTTC. Amino acids: CASSPDTKETQYF.

This clone was seen ten or more times. J is TRBJ1-5 and V is TRBV19; D gene ambiguous. Trimming removed 6 bases at V and 1 base at J, with 10 bases between. This CDR3 has 14 residues. Germline CDR1 LNHDA, CDR2 SQIVND (reference sequence). The CDR3 region has the DNA TGTGCCAGTAGGACGGGGTTAAGCAATCAGCCCCAGCATTTT. This codes for CASRTGLSNQPQHF. The full variable domain, rest sourced from reference TRBV19 and TRBJ1-5, is DGGITQSPKYLFRKEGQNVTLSCEQNLNHDAMYWYRQDPGQGLRLIYYSQIVNDFQKGDIAEGYSVSREKKESFPLTVTSAQKNPTAFYLCASRTGLSNQPQHFGDGTRLSIL.

This clone occurred a few times. The J gene is TRBJ1-1, the V gene TRBV10-2; the D gene is possibly TRBD1 (5 bases). CDR3 length equals 14 residues. Germline CDR1 and CDR2: WSHSY and SAAADI. V was cut by 0 bases and J by 4 bases, with 9 bases left in between. The DNA for the CDR3 is TGCGCCAGCAGTGAGTCCAGGACAATCACTGAAGCTTTCTTT. This gives the protein CASSESRTITEAFF.

The count of this clone is one. The chain couples TRBV29-1 to TRBJ1-2, with D unclear. The germline V and J ends were trimmed by 4 bases and 1 base, with 10 bases remaining between them. The germline CDR1 and CDR2 sequences are SQVTM and ANQGSEA. The CDR3 runs to 13 residues. The CDR3 loop is CSVVWPFNYGYTF. The CDR3 DNA reads TGCAGCGTTGTGTGGCCGTTTAACTATGGCTACACCTTC.

V and J are TRBV2 and TRBJ2-3; D might be TRBD2 (5 bases). From germline, CDR1 is SNHLY and CDR2 FYNNEI. The CDR3 is 12 amino acids. V shed 7 bases and J shed 6 bases, with 11 bases lying between them. The CDR3 coding sequence is TGTGCCAGCACCCCCTCGGGGGATACGCAGTATTTT. It yields the protein CASTPSGDTQYF.

V and J are TRBV7-9 and TRBJ2-3; no definite D call. This CDR3 region has 15 residues. The germline CDR1 and CDR2 sequences are SEHNR and FQNEAQ (reference sequence). Trimming pared 2 bases from V and 2 bases from J, leaving 11 bases between. CDR3 residues: CASSLRSRPTDTQYF. The CDR3 DNA sequence: TGTGCCAGCAGCTTAAGGAGCCGCCCCACAGATACGCAGTATTTT.

This chain links TRBV5-8 with TRBJ1-2; 7 bases line up with TRBD1. This CDR3 region has 16 residues. V was pared by 0 bases and J by 4 bases, with 9 bases of the junction left unmatched. Germline V gene sequence: CDR1 SGHTS, CDR2 YDEGEE. The CDR3 protein is CASSLVRTGPTYGYTF. The CDR3 nucleotides read TGTGCCAGCAGCTTGGTACGGACAGGCCCTACCTATGGCTACACCTTC.

The rearrangement joins TRBV28 to TRBJ1-4; 10 nucleotides agree with TRBD1. The CDR3 spans 15 residues. Germline CDR1 and CDR2: MDHEN and SYDVKM. Trimming removed 6 bases from V and 8 bases from J; junction bases left unmatched: 9. CDR3 amino acids: CASSRAGTGDEKLFF. The CDR3 DNA reads TGTGCCAGCAGCCGAGCCGGGACAGGGGACGAAAAACTGTTTTTT.

CDR3 sequence (DNA): TGCAGTGCTAGTAGAGGGAACTATGGCTACACCTTC. Residues: CSASRGNYGYTF. This chain joins TRBV20-1 and TRBJ1-2; D gene unclear. The CDR3 extends over 12 amino acids. Germline CDR1 DFQATT, CDR2 SNEGSKA (reference sequence). Trimming took 3 bases from V and 2 from J, leaving 7 bases between them.

This rearrangement joins TRBV18 to TRBJ1-3; maybe TRBD1 (6 bases). Per germline, CDR1 KGHSH and CDR2 LQKENI. Trimming cost V 3 bases and J 1 base, with 10 bases left between them. The CDR3 extends over 15 amino acids. The CDR3 loop reads CASSPQTGSGNTIYF. In DNA, the CDR3 is TGTGCCAGCTCACCCCAGACAGGTTCTGGAAACACCATATATTTT.